This T cell receptor (beta chain) was profiled in a study of blood T cell repertoires in COVID-19. Study background: Spain, Italy and the United States supplied samples that represented acute and convalescent COVID-19.

Per the germline V gene, CDR1 is SNHLY and CDR2 is FYNNEI. The ends were cut back, 6 bases at V and 3 bases at J, with 9 bases in the middle. The CDR3 consists of 13 residues. Clones were read by immunoSEQ multiplex PCR, and TCRdb kept only the in-frame ones, dropping some. The table has 200,000 to 300,000 clones, more than 90% seen once. The sequenced sample consisted of peripheral blood. This TCR was recovered from a person between 18 and 30 years old with COVID-19, enrolled during active disease. The chain carries TRBV2 and TRBJ2-1; a weak D match, TRBD1 (5 bases). CDR3 DNA sequence: TGTGCCAGCAGCGCCCAGGGCTACAATGAGCAGTTCTTC. Translation: CASSAQGYNEQFF.